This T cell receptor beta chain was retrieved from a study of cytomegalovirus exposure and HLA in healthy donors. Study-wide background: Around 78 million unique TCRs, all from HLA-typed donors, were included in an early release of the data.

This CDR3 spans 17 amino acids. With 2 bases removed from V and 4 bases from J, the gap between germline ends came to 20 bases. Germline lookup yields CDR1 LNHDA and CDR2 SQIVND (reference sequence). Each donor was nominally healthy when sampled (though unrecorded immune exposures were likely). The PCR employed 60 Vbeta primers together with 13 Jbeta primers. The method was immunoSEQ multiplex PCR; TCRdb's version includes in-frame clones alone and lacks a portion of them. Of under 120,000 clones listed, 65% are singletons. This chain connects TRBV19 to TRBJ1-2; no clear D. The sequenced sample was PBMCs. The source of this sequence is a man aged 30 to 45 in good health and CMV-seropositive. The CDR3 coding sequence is TGTGCCAGTAGTATAACCTGGGGAGACCCCTCAAGCTATGGCTACACCTTC. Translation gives CASSITWGDPSSYGYTF.